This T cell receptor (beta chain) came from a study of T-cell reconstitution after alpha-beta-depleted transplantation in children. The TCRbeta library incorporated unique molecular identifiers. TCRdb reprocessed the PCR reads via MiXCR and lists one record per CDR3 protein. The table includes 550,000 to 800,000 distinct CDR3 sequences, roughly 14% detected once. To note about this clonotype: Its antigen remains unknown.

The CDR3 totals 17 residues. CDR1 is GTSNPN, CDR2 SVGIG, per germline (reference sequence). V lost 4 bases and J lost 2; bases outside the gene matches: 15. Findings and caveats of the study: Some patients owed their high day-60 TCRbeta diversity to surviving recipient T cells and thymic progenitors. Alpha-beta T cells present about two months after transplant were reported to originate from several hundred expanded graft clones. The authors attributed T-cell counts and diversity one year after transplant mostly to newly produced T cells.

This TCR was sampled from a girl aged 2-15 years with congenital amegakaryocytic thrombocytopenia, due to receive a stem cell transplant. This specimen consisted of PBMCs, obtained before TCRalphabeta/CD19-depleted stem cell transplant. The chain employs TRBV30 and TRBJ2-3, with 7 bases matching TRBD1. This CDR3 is CAWTRYGQERPTDTQYF. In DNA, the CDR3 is TGTGCCTGGACTCGGTATGGACAGGAGCGCCCCACAGATACGCAGTATTTT.